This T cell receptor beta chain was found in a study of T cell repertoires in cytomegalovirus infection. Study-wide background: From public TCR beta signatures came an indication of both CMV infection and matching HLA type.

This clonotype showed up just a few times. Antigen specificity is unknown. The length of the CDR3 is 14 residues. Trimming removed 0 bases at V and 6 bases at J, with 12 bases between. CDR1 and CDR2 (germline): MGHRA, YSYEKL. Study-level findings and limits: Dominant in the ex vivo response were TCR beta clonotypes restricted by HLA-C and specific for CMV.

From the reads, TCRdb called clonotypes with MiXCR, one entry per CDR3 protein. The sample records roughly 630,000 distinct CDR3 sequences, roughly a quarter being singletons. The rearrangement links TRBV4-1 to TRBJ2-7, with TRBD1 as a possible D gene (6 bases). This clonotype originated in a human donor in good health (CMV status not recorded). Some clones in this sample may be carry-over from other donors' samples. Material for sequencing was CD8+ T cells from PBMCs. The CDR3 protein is CASSQDLTGSEQYF. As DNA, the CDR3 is TGCGCCAGCAGCCAAGATTTAACAGGGAGCGAGCAGTACTTC.